This T cell receptor (beta chain) was obtained from a study of T cell responses to AZD1222 COVID-19 vaccine. Whole-study findings and limits: There were mostly white British donors and more females than males, and clonal diversity was possibly underestimated. Spike-wide coverage was observed for vaccine-associated CD4 TCRs, with dominant responses at 160-218 and 743-854. Of the AZD1222 recipients, only six or seven were seropositive at baseline. Repertoires were sampled only after the peak T cell response.

Unmatched junction bases numbered 10, after V lost 5 bases and J lost 2 bases. CDR1 SGHTA and CDR2 FQGNSA come from the germline V gene. This CDR3 has 16 residues. Sequencing used immunoSEQ multiplex PCR; TCRdb keeps in-frame clones, though not all of them. The sample yields about 110,000 clones, about 89% seen once. Note on this clone: Its antigen is currently unknown.

The rearrangement uses TRBV7-2 and TRBJ2-3; 7 nucleotides agree with TRBD1. The sample here was peripheral blood, taken on day 0 of AZD1222 vaccination. The clonotype originates from an adult in good health. The CDR3 spells CASSQGQTSLTDTQYF. The CDR3 nucleotides are TGTGCCAGCAGCCAGGGACAGACTTCGCTCACAGATACGCAGTATTTT.